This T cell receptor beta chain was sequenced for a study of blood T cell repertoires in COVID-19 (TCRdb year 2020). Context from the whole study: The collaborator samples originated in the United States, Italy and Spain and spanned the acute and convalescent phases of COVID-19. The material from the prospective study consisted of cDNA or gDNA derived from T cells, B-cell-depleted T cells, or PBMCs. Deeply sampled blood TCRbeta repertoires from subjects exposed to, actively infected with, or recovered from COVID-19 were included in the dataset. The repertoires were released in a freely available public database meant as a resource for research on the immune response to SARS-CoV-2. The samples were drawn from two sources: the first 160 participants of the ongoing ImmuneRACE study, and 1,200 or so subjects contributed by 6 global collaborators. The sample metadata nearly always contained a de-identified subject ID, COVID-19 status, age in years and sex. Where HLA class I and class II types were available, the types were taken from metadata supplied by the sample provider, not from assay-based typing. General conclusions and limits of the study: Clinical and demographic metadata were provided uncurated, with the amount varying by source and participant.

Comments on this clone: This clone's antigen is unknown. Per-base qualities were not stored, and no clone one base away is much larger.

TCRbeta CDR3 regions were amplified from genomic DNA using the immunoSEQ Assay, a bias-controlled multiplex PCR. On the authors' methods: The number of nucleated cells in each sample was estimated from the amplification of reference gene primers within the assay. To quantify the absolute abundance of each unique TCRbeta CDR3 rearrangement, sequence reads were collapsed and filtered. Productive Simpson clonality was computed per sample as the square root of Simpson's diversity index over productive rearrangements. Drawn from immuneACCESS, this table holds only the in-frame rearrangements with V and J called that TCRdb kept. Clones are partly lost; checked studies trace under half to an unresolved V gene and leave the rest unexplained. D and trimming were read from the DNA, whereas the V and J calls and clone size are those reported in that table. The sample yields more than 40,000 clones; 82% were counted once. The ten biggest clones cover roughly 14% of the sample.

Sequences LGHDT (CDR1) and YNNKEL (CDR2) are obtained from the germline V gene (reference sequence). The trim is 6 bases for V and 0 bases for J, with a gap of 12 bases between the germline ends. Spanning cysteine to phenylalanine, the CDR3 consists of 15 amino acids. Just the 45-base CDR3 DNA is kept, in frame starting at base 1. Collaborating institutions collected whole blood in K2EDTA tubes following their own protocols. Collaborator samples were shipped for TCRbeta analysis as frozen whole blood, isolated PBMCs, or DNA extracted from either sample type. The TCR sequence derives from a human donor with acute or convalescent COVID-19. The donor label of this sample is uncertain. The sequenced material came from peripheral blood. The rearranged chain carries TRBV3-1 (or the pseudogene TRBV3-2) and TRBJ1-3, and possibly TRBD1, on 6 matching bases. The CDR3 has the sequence CASSLQGFSGNTIYF. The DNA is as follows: TGTGCCAGCAGTCTACAGGGCTTCTCTGGAAACACCATATATTTT.